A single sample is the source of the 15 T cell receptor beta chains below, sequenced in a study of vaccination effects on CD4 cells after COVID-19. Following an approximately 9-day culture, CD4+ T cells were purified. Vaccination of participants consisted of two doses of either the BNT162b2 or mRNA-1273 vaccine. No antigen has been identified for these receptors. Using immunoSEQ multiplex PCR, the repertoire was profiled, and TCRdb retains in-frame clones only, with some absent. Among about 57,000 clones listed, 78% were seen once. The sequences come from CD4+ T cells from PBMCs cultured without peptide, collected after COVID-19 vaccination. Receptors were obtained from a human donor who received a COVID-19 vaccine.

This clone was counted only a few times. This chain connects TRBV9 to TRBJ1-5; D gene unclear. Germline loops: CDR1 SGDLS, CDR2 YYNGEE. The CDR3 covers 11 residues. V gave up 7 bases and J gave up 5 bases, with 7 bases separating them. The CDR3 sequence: CASGRDQPQHF. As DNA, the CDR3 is TGTGCCAGCGGTCGGGATCAGCCCCAGCATTTT.

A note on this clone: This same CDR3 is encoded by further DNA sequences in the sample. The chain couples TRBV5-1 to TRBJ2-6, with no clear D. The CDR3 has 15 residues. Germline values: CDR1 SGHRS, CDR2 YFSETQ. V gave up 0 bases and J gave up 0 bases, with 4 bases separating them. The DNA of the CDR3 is TGCGCCAGCAGCTTGGACAGCTCTGGGGCCAACGTCCTGACTTTC. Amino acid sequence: CASSLDSSGANVLTF.

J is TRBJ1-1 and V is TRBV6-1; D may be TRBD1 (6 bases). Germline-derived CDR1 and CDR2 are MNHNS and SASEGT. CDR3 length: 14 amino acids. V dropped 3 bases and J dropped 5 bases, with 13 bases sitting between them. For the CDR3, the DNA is TGTGCCAGCAGTGAGGGGGGGGCACGGACTGAAGCTTTCTTT. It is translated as CASSEGGARTEAFF.

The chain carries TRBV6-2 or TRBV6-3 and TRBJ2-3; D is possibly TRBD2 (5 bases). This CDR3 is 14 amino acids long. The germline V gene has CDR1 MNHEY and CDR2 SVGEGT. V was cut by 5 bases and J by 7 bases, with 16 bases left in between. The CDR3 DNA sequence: TGTGCCAGCAGTATGGGAGTTGTTACGAATACGCAGTATTTT. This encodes CASSMGVVTNTQYF.

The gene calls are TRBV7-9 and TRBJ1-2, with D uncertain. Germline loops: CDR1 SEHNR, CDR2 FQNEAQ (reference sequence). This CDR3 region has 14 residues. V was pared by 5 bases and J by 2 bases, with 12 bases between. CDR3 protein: CASSRGEENYGYTF. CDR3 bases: TGTGCCAGCAGCCGTGGAGAGGAAAACTATGGCTACACCTTC.

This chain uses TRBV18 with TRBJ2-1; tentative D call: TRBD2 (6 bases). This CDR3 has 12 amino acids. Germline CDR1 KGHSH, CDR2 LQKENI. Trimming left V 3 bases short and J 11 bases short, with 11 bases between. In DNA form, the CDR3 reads TGTGCCAGCTCACCGGAGGGGACTCAGCAGTTCTTC. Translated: CASSPEGTQQFF.

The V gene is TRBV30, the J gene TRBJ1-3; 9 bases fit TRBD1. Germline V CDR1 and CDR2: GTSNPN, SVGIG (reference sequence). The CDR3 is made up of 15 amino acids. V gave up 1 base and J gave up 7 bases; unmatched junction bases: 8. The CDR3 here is CAWSGDRVFGNTIYF. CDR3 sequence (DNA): TGTGCCTGGAGTGGGGACAGGGTGTTCGGTAACACCATATATTTT.

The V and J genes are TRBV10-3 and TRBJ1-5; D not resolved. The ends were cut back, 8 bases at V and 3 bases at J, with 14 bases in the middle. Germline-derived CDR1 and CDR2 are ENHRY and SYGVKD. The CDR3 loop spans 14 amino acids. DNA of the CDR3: TGTGCCATCTCGGTCTCGGGTTTCAATCAGCCCCAGCATTTT. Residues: CAISVSGFNQPQHF.

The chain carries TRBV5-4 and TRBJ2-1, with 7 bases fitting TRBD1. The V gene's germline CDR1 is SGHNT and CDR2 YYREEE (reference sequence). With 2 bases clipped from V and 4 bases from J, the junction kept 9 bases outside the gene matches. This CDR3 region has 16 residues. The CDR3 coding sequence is TGTGCCAGCAGCTTCTATCCCGGGACAGAGTACAATGAGCAGTTCTTC. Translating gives CASSFYPGTEYNEQFF.

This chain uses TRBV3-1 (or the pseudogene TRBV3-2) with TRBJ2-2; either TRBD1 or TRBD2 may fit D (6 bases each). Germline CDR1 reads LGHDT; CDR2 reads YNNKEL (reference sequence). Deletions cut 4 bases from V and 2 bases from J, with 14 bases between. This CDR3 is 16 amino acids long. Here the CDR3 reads CASSPYGGRNTGELFF. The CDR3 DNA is TGTGCCAGCAGCCCCTATGGGGGGCGCAACACCGGGGAGCTGTTTTTT.

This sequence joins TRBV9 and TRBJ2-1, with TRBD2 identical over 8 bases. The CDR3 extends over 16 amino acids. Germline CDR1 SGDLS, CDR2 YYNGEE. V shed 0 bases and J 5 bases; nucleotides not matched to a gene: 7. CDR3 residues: CASSVAGKRGNNEQFF. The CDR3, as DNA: TGTGCCAGCAGCGTAGCGGGAAAGCGGGGGAACAATGAGCAGTTCTTC.

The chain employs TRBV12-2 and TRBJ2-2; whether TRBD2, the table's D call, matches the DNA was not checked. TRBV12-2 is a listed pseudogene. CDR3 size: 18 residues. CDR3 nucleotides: TGTGCAAGTCGCTTAGAGAATCGGGAGGGACCGAACACCGGGGAGCTGTTTTTT. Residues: CASRLENREGPNTGELFF.

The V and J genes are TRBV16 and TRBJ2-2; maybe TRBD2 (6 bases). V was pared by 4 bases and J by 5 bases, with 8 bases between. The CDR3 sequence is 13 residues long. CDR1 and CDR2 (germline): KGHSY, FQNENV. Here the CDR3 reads CASSRLGTGELFF. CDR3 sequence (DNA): TGTGCCAGCAGCCGACTAGGGACCGGGGAGCTGTTTTTT.

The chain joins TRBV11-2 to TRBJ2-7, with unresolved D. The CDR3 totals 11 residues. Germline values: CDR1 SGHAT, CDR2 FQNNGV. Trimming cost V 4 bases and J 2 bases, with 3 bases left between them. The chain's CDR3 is CASSSAYEQYF. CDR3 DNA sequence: TGTGCCAGCAGCTCCGCCTACGAGCAGTACTTC.

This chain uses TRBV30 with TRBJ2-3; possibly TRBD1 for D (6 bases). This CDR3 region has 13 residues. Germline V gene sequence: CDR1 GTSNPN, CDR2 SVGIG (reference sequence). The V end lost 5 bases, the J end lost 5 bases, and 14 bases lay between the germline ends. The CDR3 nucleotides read TGTGCCTGGCGGCCTTGGGGGCTAGATACGCAGTATTTT. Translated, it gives CAWRPWGLDTQYF.